These T cell receptor beta chains were read from a single sample in a study of cytomegalovirus exposure and HLA in healthy donors. Some clones are missing from TCRdb's copy, which holds only in-frame ones; the method was immunoSEQ multiplex PCR. The data show around 120,000 clones, 88% seen once. Sequencing used PBMCs. The receptor source for this set is a woman in her late teens or twenties in good health and CMV-seropositive. CDR3s include the opening cysteine and the closing phenylalanine or tryptophan. The D gene is left open where the match is weak. Rows may omit the clone size; those that give it use once, few, many or a size class.

V	D	J	size	CDR3	DNA
TRBV27	.	TRBJ1-5	.	CASSLYGRAIAQPQHF	TGTGCCAGCAGTTTATACGGGAGGGCGATAGCTCAGCCCCAGCATTTT
TRBV4-1	TRBD2	TRBJ2-3	.	CASSQLGLASTDTQYF	TGCGCCAGCAGCCAACTTGGACTAGCAAGCACAGATACGCAGTATTTT
TRBV5-6	.	TRBJ2-1	.	CASSLGQPLLSYNEQFF	TGTGCCAGCAGCTTGGGGCAGCCTTTACTATCCTACAATGAGCAGTTCTTC
TRBV27	TRBD1	TRBJ1-1	few	CASRMDRGSTEAFF	TGTGCCAGCAGAATGGACAGGGGAAGCACTGAAGCTTTCTTT
TRBV19	.	TRBJ1-2	few	CASRDGGSGYTF	TGTGCCAGTAGGGACGGCGGGTCTGGCTACACCTTC
TRBV6-1	TRBD1	TRBJ2-2	.	CASSYRGFDGELFF	TGTGCCAGCAGCTACAGGGGGTTCGACGGGGAGCTGTTTTTT
TRBV5-1	TRBD1	TRBJ2-7	.	CASSFDRDRGTYEQYF	TGCGCCAGCAGCTTCGACCGGGACAGGGGCACCTACGAGCAGTACTTC
TRBV20-1	TRBD1	TRBJ1-1	.	CSARTGTEAFF	TGCAGTGCTAGGACAGGGACTGAAGCTTTCTTT
TRBV29-1	.	TRBJ1-1	.	CSVLRRSMNTEAFF	TGCAGCGTTCTGAGGCGGAGTATGAACACTGAAGCTTTCTTT
TRBV6-5	.	TRBJ2-7	.	CASRADRGGTYEQYF	TGTGCCAGTAGAGCCGACAGGGGAGGGACCTACGAGCAGTACTTC
TRBV4-1	.	TRBJ1-4	.	CASSQSSVTNEKLFF	TGCGCCAGCAGCCAAAGTAGCGTGACTAATGAAAAACTGTTTTTT
TRBV6-5	.	TRBJ2-5	.	CASSYSRDGSISHF	TGTGCCAGCAGTTACTCGAGGGATGGGTCAATATCGCACTTC
TRBV6-1	.	TRBJ1-4	.	CASSEWHATNEKLFF	TGTGCCAGCAGTGAATGGCATGCAACTAATGAAAAACTGTTTTTT
TRBV7-3	.	TRBJ1-1	.	CASSSEGSTEAFF	TGTGCCAGCAGCTCCGAAGGGAGTACTGAAGCTTTCTTT
TRBV29-1	.	TRBJ2-7	.	CSVDWGGSEQYF	TGCAGCGTTGATTGGGGCGGTAGTGAGCAGTACTTC
TRBV5-4	.	TRBJ1-4	.	CASSKTGDNEKLFF	TGTGCCAGCAGCAAGACAGGAGATAATGAAAAACTGTTTTTT
TRBV21-1	.	TRBJ2-7	.	CASSKEGRVFYEQYF	TGTGCCAGCAGCAAAGAGGGCAGGGTTTTTTACGAGCAGTACTTC
TRBV6-5	.	TRBJ1-3	.	CASRPGDYSGNTIYF	TGTGCCAGCAGGCCCGGAGACTACTCTGGAAACACCATATATTTT
TRBV5-1	TRBD2	TRBJ2-1	.	CASRGGRAGYNEQFF	TGCGCCAGCAGAGGCGGGAGGGCGGGATACAATGAGCAGTTCTTC
TRBV7-9	TRBD1	TRBJ1-3	.	CASSLSGTAGNTIYF	TGTGCCAGCAGCCTATCCGGGACAGCTGGAAACACCATATATTTT
TRBV5-1	TRBD1	TRBJ2-3	.	CASSSSGTGADTQYF	TGCGCCAGCAGCTCGTCCGGGACAGGGGCAGATACGCAGTATTTT
TRBV18	.	TRBJ1-4	.	CASSPLQGAVFF	TGTGCCAGCTCACCACTCCAGGGTGCGGTGTTTTTT
TRBV4-3	.	TRBJ1-4	.	CASSLGFTRPLFF	TGCGCCAGCAGCTTGGGCTTCACCCGACCGCTGTTTTTT
TRBV4-3	TRBD2	TRBJ2-1	.	CASSQGLAGGIYNEQFF	TGCGCCAGCAGCCAAGGACTAGCGGGAGGAATATACAATGAGCAGTTCTTC
TRBV6-1	TRBD1	TRBJ1-4	few	CASIRDRGNEKLFF	TGTGCCAGCATTCGAGACAGGGGCAATGAAAAACTGTTTTTT
TRBV13	.	TRBJ1-4	once	CASSFRAGMGNEKLFF	TGTGCCAGCAGCTTTAGAGCAGGGATGGGTAATGAAAAACTGTTTTTT
TRBV28	TRBD1	TRBJ2-3	.	CASSEGNRGSTDTQYF	TGTGCCAGCAGCGAAGGGAACAGGGGAAGTACAGATACGCAGTATTTT
TRBV5-4	TRBD1	TRBJ2-2	.	CASSSDRGRAGELFF	TGTGCCAGCAGTTCAGACAGGGGGCGGGCCGGGGAGCTGTTTTTT
TRBV4-2	.	TRBJ2-1	.	CASRAIGGGGYNEQFF	TGTGCCAGCAGGGCTATCGGGGGAGGGGGCTACAATGAGCAGTTCTTC
TRBV7-2	TRBD2	TRBJ2-1	.	CASSLAGTSIHEQFF	TGTGCCAGCAGCTTAGCAGGGACTAGCATTCATGAGCAGTTCTTC
TRBV27	TRBD1	TRBJ2-7	.	CASSIRQGVGPLF	TGTGCCAGCAGCATCAGACAGGGGGTGGGGCCGCTCTTC
TRBV18	.	TRBJ1-3	.	CASSPPGSSGNTIYF	TGTGCCAGCTCACCACCGGGGAGCTCTGGAAACACCATATATTTT
TRBV7-9	TRBD1	TRBJ1-1	.	CASSLVGTGGVGVAEAFF	TGTGCCAGCAGCTTAGTAGGGACAGGGGGCGTCGGGGTGGCTGAAGCTTTCTTT
TRBV4-3	TRBD2	TRBJ2-7	.	CASSQGFWAGESDEQYF	TGCGCCAGCAGCCAGGGGTTTTGGGCGGGAGAAAGCGACGAGCAGTACTTC
TRBV30	.	TRBJ1-1	.	CAWSTSGDRAFF	TGTGCCTGGAGTACCTCAGGGGATCGGGCTTTCTTT
TRBV11-2	TRBD1	TRBJ1-2	.	CASSLDPTGTGQSYTF	TGTGCCAGCAGCTTAGACCCAACCGGGACAGGGCAATCCTACACCTTC
TRBV5-4	TRBD1	TRBJ2-3	.	CASSSPGQNTDTQYF	TGTGCCAGCAGCTCCCCGGGACAGAACACAGATACGCAGTATTTT
TRBV15	.	TRBJ2-7	.	CATSRERGTYEQYF	TGTGCCACCAGCAGAGAACGGGGTACCTACGAGCAGTACTTC
TRBV5-4	.	TRBJ1-2	.	CASSLVQAGYGYTF	TGTGCCAGCAGCTTGGTTCAGGCGGGTTATGGCTACACCTTC
TRBV9	TRBD2	TRBJ2-5	.	CASSVGLAGGETQYF	TGTGCCAGCAGCGTAGGACTAGCGGGAGGGGAGACCCAGTACTTC
TRBV4-3	.	TRBJ1-1	few	CASSQAVEENTEAFF	TGCGCCAGCAGCCAAGCCGTTGAGGAGAACACTGAAGCTTTCTTT
TRBV28	.	TRBJ1-1	.	CASSPPARGRAAFF	TGTGCCAGCAGCCCCCCGGCCAGGGGTCGGGCAGCTTTCTTT
TRBV6-1	TRBD1	TRBJ1-4	.	CASGSGGLDEKLFF	TGTGCCAGCGGATCAGGGGGCCTCGATGAAAAACTGTTTTTT
TRBV6-1	.	TRBJ1-5	.	CASSEAGSYQPQHF	TGTGCCAGCAGTGAAGCCGGGTCTTATCAGCCCCAGCATTTT
TRBV29-1	TRBD1	TRBJ2-3	.	CSSLDRGRPTSTDTQYF	TGCAGCTCCCTGGACAGGGGACGACCGACTAGCACAGATACGCAGTATTTT
TRBV2	.	TRBJ2-1	.	CASSEGGSNYNEQFF	TGTGCCAGCAGTGAAGGTGGGAGTAACTACAATGAGCAGTTCTTC